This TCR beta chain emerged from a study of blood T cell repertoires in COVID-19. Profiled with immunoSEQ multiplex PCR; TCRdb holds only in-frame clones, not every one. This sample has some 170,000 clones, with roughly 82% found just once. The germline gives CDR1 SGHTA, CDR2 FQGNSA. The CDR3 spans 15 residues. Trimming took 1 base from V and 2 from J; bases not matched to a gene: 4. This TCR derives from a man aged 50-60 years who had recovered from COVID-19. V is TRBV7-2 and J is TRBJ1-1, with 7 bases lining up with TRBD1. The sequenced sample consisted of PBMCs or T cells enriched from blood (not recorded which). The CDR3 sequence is CASSLGGTVNTEAFF. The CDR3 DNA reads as TGTGCCAGCAGCTTAGGGGGGACAGTAAACACTGAAGCTTTCTTT.